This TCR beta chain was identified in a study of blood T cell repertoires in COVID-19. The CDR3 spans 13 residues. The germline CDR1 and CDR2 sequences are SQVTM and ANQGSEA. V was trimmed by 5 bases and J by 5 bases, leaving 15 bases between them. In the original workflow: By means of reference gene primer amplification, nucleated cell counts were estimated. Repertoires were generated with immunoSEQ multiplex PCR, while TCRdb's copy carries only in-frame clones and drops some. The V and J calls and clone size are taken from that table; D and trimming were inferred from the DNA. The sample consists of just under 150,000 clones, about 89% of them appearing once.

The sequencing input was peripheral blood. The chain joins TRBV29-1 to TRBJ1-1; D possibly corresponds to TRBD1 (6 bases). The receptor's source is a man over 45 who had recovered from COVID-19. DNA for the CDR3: TGCAGCGTTAAATCAGGGGATGAGACTGAAGCTTTCTTT. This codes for CSVKSGDETEAFF.